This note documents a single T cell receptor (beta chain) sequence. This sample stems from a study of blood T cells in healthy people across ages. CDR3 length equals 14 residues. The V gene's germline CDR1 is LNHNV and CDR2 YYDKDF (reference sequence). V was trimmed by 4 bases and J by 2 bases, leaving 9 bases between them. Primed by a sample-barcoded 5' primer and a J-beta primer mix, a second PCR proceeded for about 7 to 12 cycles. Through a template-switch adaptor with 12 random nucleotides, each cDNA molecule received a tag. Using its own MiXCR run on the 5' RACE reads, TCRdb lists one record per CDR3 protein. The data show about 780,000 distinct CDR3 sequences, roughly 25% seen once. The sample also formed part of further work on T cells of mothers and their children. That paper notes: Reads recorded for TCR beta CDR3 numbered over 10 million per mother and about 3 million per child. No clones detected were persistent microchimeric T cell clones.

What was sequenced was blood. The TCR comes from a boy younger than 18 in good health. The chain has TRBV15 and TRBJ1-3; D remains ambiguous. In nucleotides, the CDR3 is TGTGCCACCAGCACCGAGTCTGCTGGAAACACCATATATTTT. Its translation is CATSTESAGNTIYF.